Below, 3 T cell receptor beta chains from the same sample are listed, as sequenced in a study of early T cells in non-severe SARS-CoV-2 infection. TCRdb reprocessed the 5' RACE reads via MiXCR and lists one record per CDR3 protein. The table records tens of thousands of distinct CDR3 sequences, under 7.5% of them present only once. The material sequenced was whole blood, taken at baseline. These receptors originate from an adult who was a healthcare worker with PCR-confirmed SARS-CoV-2 infection or an uninfected control (not recorded which).

This clonotype showed up many times. The chain couples TRBV4-3 to TRBJ1-2; D is unclear. Germline CDR1 is LGHNA and CDR2 is YSLEER. V gave up 3 bases and J gave up 1 base, with 15 bases separating them. This CDR3 spans 16 amino acids. CDR3 sequence reads: CASSHNVWTDNYGYTF. CDR3 bases: TGCGCCAGCAGCCACAACGTTTGGACGGATAACTATGGCTACACCTTC.

In this sample, this clonotype turned up many times. This sequence joins TRBV5-1 and TRBJ2-7; D perhaps matches TRBD2 (6 bases). V shed 1 base and J shed 3 bases, with 14 bases lying between them. The CDR3 length is 15 residues. The germline V gene has CDR1 SGHRS and CDR2 YFSETQ. CDR3 in DNA: TGCGCCAGCAGCTTGAAGGAGGCGGGACTCTACGAGCAGTACTTC. Translation: CASSLKEAGLYEQYF.

This clonotype was picked up many times. This chain joins TRBV20-1 and TRBJ2-3, with 11 bases aligning to TRBD2. Germline CDR1 reads DFQATT; CDR2 reads SNEGSKA (reference sequence). The CDR3 length is 14 residues. V trimming: 6 bases; J trimming: 8 bases; junction bases outside the gene matches: 10. The CDR3, as DNA: TGCAGTGCCACCATAGCGGGGGGGAGAGGTACGCAGTATTTT. Translated, it gives CSATIAGGRGTQYF.